The TCR beta chain described here comes from a study of CXCR3-negative and CXCR3-positive naive CD8 T cells (dated by TCRdb to about 2019). With regard to the full study: Roughly 150 million TRB reads were obtained in total, roughly 1.5 +/- 0.3 million reads per library. Diversity and physicochemical repertoire analyses covered roughly ten donors pooled from two independent experiments. Naive subsets from several donors and memory cells from 3 donors were included in the TRBV-TRBJ cluster analysis. Overall results and qualifications from the work: Naive CXCR3-negative and CXCR3-positive cells from the same donor showed similar TRBV-TRBJ usage, whereas memory cells showed distinct patterns. CXCR3 expression partially decreased after cryopreservation, so most assays used freshly isolated PBMCs. TRB CDR3s from CXCR3-positive naive cells showed higher hydrophobicity (lower Kidera factor 4), lower energy, and higher strength and volume indices than CXCR3-negative naive cells. Surface CD5, linked to self-reactivity in mice, was comparable between naive subsets; TCR interaction strength was therefore also inferred from TRB CDR3 physicochemical properties. Comparably high repertoire diversity was found in both naive subsets, whereas much lower repertoire diversity was found in memory CD8+ T cells.

Reading from cysteine to phenylalanine, the CDR3 counts 14 amino acids. The nucleotide record is missing. As for this clonotype: Its antigen specificity is not known.

For sequencing, a NextSeq 550 was employed. The Human TCR Profiling Kit (MiLaboratory) was used to prepare UMI-labeled 5' RACE TRB cDNA libraries. cDNA synthesis used the entire amount of extracted RNA, and PCR amplification then used the entire amount of cDNA produced. The libraries were made side by side, with each library going through the same number of PCR cycles. In the paper's pipeline: About 53,000 +/- 9,400 unique UMI-labeled TRB cDNA molecules per library were extracted with MIGEC and MiXCR, with at least two reads per UMI required. An average of approximately 40,000 +/- 10,000 functional in-frame TRB CDR3 nucleotide clonotypes without stop codons was found per library. After each sample was downsampled to 5000 UMI-labeled TRB molecules, VDJtools was used to calculate diversity metrics such as normalized Shannon-Wiener and Chao1. Clonotype-size-weighted physicochemical properties of the central five CDR3 residues (interaction energy, strength, volume and Kidera factor 4) were computed in VDJtools. Following reprocessing of the reads by TCRdb, the data hold one row per CDR3 protein sequence and no DNA is available. The V and J calls shown here were made by TCRdb, not taken from the authors' results. The sample table includes 50,000 to 65,000 distinct CDR3 sequences. 0.8% of the sample is held by the ten biggest clonotypes.

For every CD8+ T cell subset, fewer than 350,000 cells were flow-sorted straight into RLT lysis buffer, and each subset was sorted in triplicate. Naive CD8+ T cells were defined stringently as CD45RO-CCR7+CD27+CD95- to exclude memory contaminants. Standard density gradient centrifugation was used to isolate peripheral blood mononuclear cells from buffy coats. Naive CXCR3-negative and CXCR3-positive CD8+ T cells were flow-sorted on a FACSAria III. Total RNA was extracted from sorted cells using an RNeasy Mini Kit. Sequencing was done on a sample of naive CXCR3+ CD8+ T cells from blood. The cell subset or site label for this specimen denotes: CD45RO-CCR7+CD27+CD95- naive CD8+ T cells expressing CXCR3 (TNR3+). This receptor was identified in a human donor in good health. Some clones in this sample may be carry-over from other donors' samples. The sequence links TRBV12-3 or TRBV12-4 to TRBJ2-7; the D call of TRBD2 rests on TCRdb alone, since no DNA is present to check it. Here the CDR3 is given as CASSFLLAGVEQYF.